One sample yielded the 29 T cell receptor beta chains listed below, sequenced in a study of blood T cell repertoires in COVID-19. Measured with immunoSEQ multiplex PCR; TCRdb has only the in-frame clones, and not every one. The sample records 200,000 to 250,000 clones, around 87% being singletons. The sequenced sample consisted of PBMCs or T cells enriched from blood (not recorded which). These receptors were collected from a woman aged 50 to 60 who had recovered from COVID-19.

V gene TRBV2 combines with J gene TRBJ1-2; D gene unclear. V shed 8 bases and J shed 3 bases, with 10 bases lying between them. Per germline, CDR1 SNHLY and CDR2 FYNNEI. This CDR3 has 12 residues. This chain's CDR3 is CASALTYYGYTF. CDR3 sequence (DNA): TGTGCCAGCGCCTTGACTTACTATGGCTACACCTTC.

This clone has only a few counts. The genes are TRBV7-9 and TRBJ1-1; 7 bases agree with TRBD1. With V trimmed by 3 bases and J by 6 bases, 10 bases remained unmatched. The CDR3 loop spans 15 amino acids. Germline values: CDR1 SEHNR, CDR2 FQNEAQ (reference sequence). The CDR3 is CASSFWRGQFAEAFF. Here the CDR3 DNA reads TGTGCCAGCAGCTTTTGGAGGGGGCAATTCGCTGAAGCTTTCTTT.

The chain carries TRBV10-1 and TRBJ2-1; 7 bases line up with TRBD2. The V and J ends lost 3 bases and 4 bases, in that order; junction bases with no gene match: 18. Germline CDR1 WNHNN, CDR2 SYGVQD (reference sequence). The CDR3 has 19 amino acids. The CDR3 region has the DNA TGCGCCAGCAGTGATGAATGGCAGGGTCCCCTGGGGGGGTACAATGAGCAGTTCTTC. It translates to CASSDEWQGPLGGYNEQFF.

V is TRBV18 and J is TRBJ1-1; 9 nucleotides line up with TRBD1. The V segment lost 5 bases and the J segment 7 bases; nucleotides outside the gene matches: 5. The germline V gene has CDR1 KGHSH and CDR2 LQKENI. CDR3 length: 13 amino acids. CDR3 nucleotides: TGTGCCAGCTCAGAGACAGGGGGGGGTGAAGCTTTCTTT. Translating gives CASSETGGGEAFF.

This clone turned up a few times. The J gene is TRBJ1-6, the V gene TRBV7-6, with a tentative D call TRBD1 (6 bases). The germline gives CDR1 SGHVS, CDR2 FNYEAQ. The CDR3 is 15 amino acids. V lost 4 bases, J lost 10 bases, and 17 bases lay in between. As DNA, the CDR3 is TGTGCCAGCAGCTCCACCGGACAGTATCAATCACCCCTCCACTTT. Protein product: CASSSTGQYQSPLHF.

The CDR3 loop is CASSFGQLNTEAFF. CDR3 DNA sequence: TGCGCCAGCAGCTTCGGACAGTTGAACACTGAAGCTTTCTTT. This rearrangement joins TRBV5-1 to TRBJ1-1, with TRBD1 as a possible D gene (6 bases). CDR1 and CDR2 from the germline V gene are SGHRS and YFSETQ. V lost 2 bases and J 0 bases, leaving 8 bases between the germline ends. CDR3 length: 14 residues.

This clone appeared once. The rearrangement joins TRBV10-3 to TRBJ1-4; D possibly corresponds to TRBD1 (6 bases). V shed 6 bases and J shed 0 bases, with 8 bases lying between them. Germline loops: CDR1 ENHRY, CDR2 SYGVKD. The length of the CDR3 is 14 residues. The CDR3 loop reads CAIRDSATNEKLFF. The DNA of the CDR3 is TGTGCCATCAGGGACAGTGCAACTAATGAAAAACTGTTTTTT.

The chain links TRBV5-1 to TRBJ1-1, with TRBD1 matching over 10 bases. This CDR3 spans 15 amino acids. V trimming: 8 bases; J trimming: 0 bases; junction bases outside the gene matches: 7. Germline CDR1 reads SGHRS; CDR2 reads YFSETQ. CDR3 sequence: CASRPGQGMNTEAFF. The DNA for the CDR3 is TGCGCCAGTAGACCGGGACAGGGGATGAACACTGAAGCTTTCTTT.

The V gene is TRBV9, the J gene TRBJ2-7; 8 nucleotides align to TRBD1. The trim removed 3 bases at V and 7 bases at J, leaving 9 bases unmatched. Germline-derived CDR1 and CDR2 are SGDLS and YYNGEE. This CDR3 spans 14 amino acids. CDR3 residues: CASSAGQGSLEQYF. In nucleotides, the CDR3 is TGTGCCAGCAGCGCCGGACAGGGTTCCTTAGAGCAGTACTTC.

The CDR3, as DNA: TGTGCCAGCAGCACCCAAGGGACTAGCGGCTACGAGCAGTACTTC. Amino acids: CASSTQGTSGYEQYF. The chain carries TRBV2 and TRBJ2-7; 11 bases agree with TRBD2. The CDR3 is 15 amino acids. The V and J ends lost 6 bases and 3 bases, in that order; junction bases with no gene match: 7. The germline V gene has CDR1 SNHLY and CDR2 FYNNEI.

The table lists this clone with a few counts. The J gene is TRBJ2-3, the V gene TRBV5-1; 8 nucleotides align to TRBD1. Trimming removed 0 bases from V and 2 bases from J; junction bases left unmatched: 5. Germline CDR1 SGHRS, CDR2 YFSETQ. The CDR3 covers 16 residues. The CDR3 here is CASSLVLGQDTDTQYF. CDR3 nucleotide sequence: TGCGCCAGCAGCTTGGTACTGGGACAGGACACAGATACGCAGTATTTT.

The genes are TRBV12-3 or TRBV12-4 and TRBJ1-3, with TRBD1 as a possible D gene (6 bases). The CDR3 totals 13 residues. The V end lost 6 bases, the J end lost 4 bases, and 10 bases lay between the germline ends. Written as DNA, the CDR3 is TGTGCCAGCAGCACAGGGACGGGAAACACCATATATTTT. This gives the protein CASSTGTGNTIYF.

The CDR3 DNA is TGCGCCAGCAGCTCAGAGTCAACTAATGACAATGAGCAGTTCTTC. Protein sequence: CASSSESTNDNEQFF. The chain recombines TRBV4-1 with TRBJ2-1; no definite D call. Trimming shortened V by 5 bases and J by 5 bases, and 16 bases separated the two germline ends. Germline-derived CDR1 and CDR2 are MGHRA and YSYEKL. The CDR3 spans 15 residues.

This clone has only one observation. Additional DNA sequences in this sample encode the identical CDR3. The chain joins TRBV7-9 to TRBJ2-1, with 10 bases fitting TRBD2. Germline V lookup: CDR1 SEHNR, CDR2 FQNEAQ (reference sequence). The CDR3 spans 14 residues. V lost 2 bases to trimming and J lost 8 bases; unmatched junction nucleotides: 3. The CDR3 DNA reads as TGTGCCAGCAGCTTAACTCTAGCGGGAGATGAGCAGTTCTTC. The encoded protein is CASSLTLAGDEQFF.

The rearrangement joins TRBV5-5 to TRBJ1-4, with a tentative D call TRBD1 (6 bases). In germline, CDR1 is SGHKS, CDR2 YYEKEE (reference sequence). The CDR3 length is 18 residues. V was trimmed by 3 bases and J by 0 bases, leaving 18 bases between them. CDR3: CASSSRQEEAATNEKLFF. CDR3 in DNA: TGTGCCAGCAGCTCCCGACAGGAAGAGGCGGCAACTAATGAAAAACTGTTTTTT.

J is TRBJ1-2 and V is TRBV28, with 7 bases identical to TRBD1. The CDR3 runs 14 residues. Germline CDR1 is MDHEN and CDR2 is SYDVKM. The trim removed 5 bases at V and 8 bases at J, leaving 11 bases unmatched. The CDR3 nucleotides are TGTGCCAGCAGTGCTGGACAGGCCGCGTGGGGCTACACCTTC. It yields the protein CASSAGQAAWGYTF.

V gene TRBV6-5 combines with J gene TRBJ2-5, with TRBD2 matching 7 bases. The length of the CDR3 is 14 residues. Germline V CDR1 and CDR2: MNHEY, SVGAGI. With V trimmed by 7 bases and J by 8 bases, 13 bases remained unmatched. As DNA, the CDR3 is TGTGCCAGCACCGGACCGGGGGGAGCGGGAACCCAGTACTTC. This gives the protein CASTGPGGAGTQYF.

V is TRBV2 and J is TRBJ2-2, with D possibly matching TRBD2 (7 bases). V was shortened by 6 bases and J by 6 bases, with 20 bases between the two germline ends. Per the germline V gene, CDR1 is SNHLY and CDR2 is FYNNEI. This CDR3 region has 16 residues. The CDR3 loop is CASRKGEGVFAGELFF. Here the CDR3 DNA reads TGTGCCAGCAGGAAAGGGGAGGGGGTATTTGCCGGGGAGCTGTTTTTT.

The rearrangement uses TRBV5-1 and TRBJ1-2; 7 nucleotides line up with TRBD1. The germline V gene has CDR1 SGHRS and CDR2 YFSETQ. The ends lost 4 bases at V and 2 bases at J; junction bases unmatched: 11. The CDR3 contains 16 residues. The CDR3 is CASSGTAIGRNYGYTF. CDR3 nucleotide sequence: TGCGCCAGCAGCGGGACAGCCATTGGACGAAACTATGGCTACACCTTC.

The chain combines TRBV19 with TRBJ1-3; D not resolved. Trimming shortened V by 6 bases and J by 8 bases, and 11 bases separated the two germline ends. Germline assignment: CDR1 LNHDA and CDR2 SQIVND (reference sequence). The CDR3 is made up of 12 amino acids. CDR3 residues: CASSPGWDTIYF. The DNA of the CDR3 is TGTGCCAGTAGCCCCGGGTGGGACACCATATATTTT. The whole variable domain, remainder taken from reference TRBV19 and TRBJ1-3, is DGGITQSPKYLFRKEGQNVTLSCEQNLNHDAMYWYRQDPGQGLRLIYYSQIVNDFQKGDIAEGYSVSREKKESFPLTVTSAQKNPTAFYLCASSPGWDTIYFGEGSWLTVV.

The rearrangement links TRBV5-4 to TRBJ2-2; D unclear. Germline CDR1 SGHNT, CDR2 YYREEE (reference sequence). The CDR3 runs to 15 residues. V lost 4 bases and J lost 1, with 11 bases in between. In nucleotides, the CDR3 is TGTGCCAGCAGCCTTGGGCAGAAGAACACCGGGGAGCTGTTTTTT. This encodes CASSLGQKNTGELFF.

The chain recombines TRBV6-2 or TRBV6-3 with TRBJ2-7; 8 positions match TRBD2. CDR3 size: 15 residues. V was clipped by 2 bases and J by 3 bases; unmatched bases: 6. Per the germline V gene, CDR1 is MNHEY and CDR2 is SVGEGT. CDR3: CASSYLGGGSYEQYF. For the CDR3, the DNA is TGTGCCAGCAGTTACCTCGGGGGGGGGAGCTACGAGCAGTACTTC.

V usage is TRBV7-9 and J usage is TRBJ2-6; TRBD1 aligns across 7 bases. Germline assignment: CDR1 SEHNR and CDR2 FQNEAQ (reference sequence). The CDR3 sequence is 17 residues long. V trimming: 5 bases; J trimming: 1 base; junction bases outside the gene matches: 8. CDR3 coding DNA: TGTGCCAGCAGCATACAGGGGAGTTCGTCTGGGGCCAACGTCCTGACTTTC. This gives the protein CASSIQGSSSGANVLTF.

The chain has TRBV28 and TRBJ1-5; 8 nucleotides align to TRBD1. V lost 6 bases to trimming and J lost 5 bases; unmatched junction nucleotides: 6. Germline V gene lookup returns CDR1 MDHEN and CDR2 SYDVKM. The CDR3 spans 14 residues. Written as DNA, the CDR3 is TGTGCCAGCAGAAAGGACAGGGACGATCAGCCCCAGCATTTT. Translated, it gives CASRKDRDDQPQHF.

Concerning this clone: At one end the junction does not follow the germline gene, possibly because of a read error. V usage is TRBV6-2 or TRBV6-3 and J usage is TRBJ1-2, with D possibly TRBD1 on 6 matching bases. The CDR3 spans 11 residues. Per the germline V gene, CDR1 is MNHEY and CDR2 is SVGEGT. CDR3 sequence: CASSYPTGPNF. In nucleotides, the CDR3 is TGTGCCAGCAGTTACCCGACAGGACCGAACTTC.

The J gene is TRBJ2-2, the V gene TRBV2, with TRBD2 matching 8 bases. V gave up 5 bases and J gave up 5 bases; unmatched junction bases: 10. CDR1 and CDR2 from the germline V gene are SNHLY and FYNNEI. The length of the CDR3 is 16 residues. In DNA, the CDR3 is TGTGCCAGCAGTAAACCCGGGACTAGAGGTACCGGGGAGCTGTTTTTT. This codes for CASSKPGTRGTGELFF.

The chain is built from TRBV12-3 or TRBV12-4 and TRBJ1-2, with no clear D. The CDR3 has 12 amino acids. The V and J ends lost 5 bases and 5 bases respectively, with 9 bases between them. The CDR3: CASSQAYYGYTF. The CDR3 DNA reads TGTGCCAGCAGTCAAGCCTATTATGGCTACACCTTC.

The chain uses TRBV6-2 or TRBV6-3 and TRBJ2-6; 8 nucleotides line up with TRBD1. Germline CDR1 is MNHEY and CDR2 is SVGEGT. The trim removed 6 bases at V and 3 bases at J, leaving 4 bases unmatched. This CDR3 has 15 residues. CDR3 bases: TGTGCCAGCAGCCCAGGGGGCGGTGGGGCCAACGTCCTGACTTTC. This translates into CASSPGGGGANVLTF.

The V and J genes are TRBV5-1 and TRBJ1-1, with D possibly matching TRBD1 (5 bases). Germline V gene lookup returns CDR1 SGHRS and CDR2 YFSETQ. V was cut by 1 base and J by 3 bases, with 10 bases left in between. There are 14 residues in the CDR3. CDR3 in DNA: TGCGCCAGCAGCTTGCGGCGGGGGGACACTGAAGCTTTCTTT. Its protein product is CASSLRRGDTEAFF.